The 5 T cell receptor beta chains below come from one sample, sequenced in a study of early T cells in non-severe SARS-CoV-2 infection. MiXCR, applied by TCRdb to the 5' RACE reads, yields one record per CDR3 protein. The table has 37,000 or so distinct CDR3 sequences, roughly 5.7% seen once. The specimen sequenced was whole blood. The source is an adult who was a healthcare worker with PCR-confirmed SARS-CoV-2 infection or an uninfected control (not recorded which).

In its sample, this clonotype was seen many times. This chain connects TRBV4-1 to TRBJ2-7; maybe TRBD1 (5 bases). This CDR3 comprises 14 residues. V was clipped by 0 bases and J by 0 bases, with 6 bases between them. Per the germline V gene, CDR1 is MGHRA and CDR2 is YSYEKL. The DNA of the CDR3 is TGCGCCAGCAGCCAAGATGGGGCCTCCTACGAGCAGTACTTC. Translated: CASSQDGASYEQYF.

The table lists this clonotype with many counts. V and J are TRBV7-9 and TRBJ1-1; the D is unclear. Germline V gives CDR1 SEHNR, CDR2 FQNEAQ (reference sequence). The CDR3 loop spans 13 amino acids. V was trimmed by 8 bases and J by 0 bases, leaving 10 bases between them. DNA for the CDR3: TGTGCCAGCGTCCGAGACCTGAACACTGAAGCTTTCTTT. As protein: CASVRDLNTEAFF.

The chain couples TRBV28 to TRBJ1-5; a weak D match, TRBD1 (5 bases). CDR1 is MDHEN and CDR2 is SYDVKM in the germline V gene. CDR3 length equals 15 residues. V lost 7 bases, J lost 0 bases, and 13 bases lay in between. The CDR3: CASISRDRSNQPQHF. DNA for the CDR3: TGTGCCAGCATCTCTAGGGACCGTAGCAATCAGCCCCAGCATTTT.

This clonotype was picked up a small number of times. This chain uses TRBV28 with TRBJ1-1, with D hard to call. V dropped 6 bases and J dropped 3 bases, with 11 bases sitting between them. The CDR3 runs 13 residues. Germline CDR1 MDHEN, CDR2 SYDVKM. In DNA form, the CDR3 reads TGTGCCAGCAGCCCGATCCGGTACACTGAAGCTTTCTTT. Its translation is CASSPIRYTEAFF.

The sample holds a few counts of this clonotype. The CDR3 spells CASSFGTGIYNEQFF. DNA for the CDR3: TGCGCCAGCAGCTTCGGGACAGGGATATACAATGAGCAGTTCTTC. The chain has TRBV5-1 and TRBJ2-1; TRBD1 matches at 9 bases. The CDR3 has 15 amino acids. The germline V gene encodes CDR1 SGHRS and CDR2 YFSETQ. With V trimmed by 2 bases and J by 4 bases, 4 bases remained unmatched.